This T cell receptor (beta chain) was sequenced for a study of regulatory T cells in long-lasting Graves disease. This clonotype was recorded a few times. Its antigen is undetermined. Time point reported: newly diagnosed GD, antithyroid drugs for less than 3 months. PBMCs provided the RNA from which the TCR library was made. The germline V gene encodes CDR1 SGHRS and CDR2 YFSETQ. Trimming took off 4 bases at V and 0 bases at J, with 13 bases between the two ends. This CDR3 has 15 residues. Building of the TCR beta libraries involved iRepertoire HTBI primers and Arm-PCR of CDR3 regions. TCRdb re-analysed the multiplex PCR reads in MiXCR, keeping a single row per CDR3 protein. Of more than 400,000 distinct CDR3 sequences listed, about a sixth are singletons. General observations from the study: Persistent patients had more shared public clonotypes (about 2,700) than new patients (around 1,000).

These data also featured in a second study, about T cells in Graves' hyperthyroidism and ophthalmopathy. From that report: The study defined stable Graves' hyperthyroidism as no ophthalmopathy progression within 18 months. Uncontrolled infection, other autoimmune disease, pregnancy and lactation each barred patients from inclusion. First-round RT-PCR targeting the TCR CDR3 was performed with the HTBI primer set.

J is TRBJ1-1 and V is TRBV5-1, with D perhaps matching TRBD1 (6 bases). The source is a man between 35 and 55 years old with Graves disease. The sample was peripheral blood mononuclear cells (PBMCs), taken at new diagnosis, from a patient treated with antithyroid drugs. The CDR3 loop is CASSTRTAMNTEAFF. In DNA, the CDR3 is TGCGCCAGCAGCACACGGACAGCAATGAACACTGAAGCTTTCTTT.